Below, 20 T cell receptor beta chains from the same sample are listed, as sequenced in a study of T cell responses to AZD1222 COVID-19 vaccine. Only in-frame clones appear in the TCRdb table, and some are missing; sequencing was by immunoSEQ multiplex PCR. The table records over 95,000 clones, 70% to 85% of them present only once. Here the sequenced sample was peripheral blood, taken 28 days after the second AZD1222 dose. The source is an adult who received the AZD1222 COVID-19 vaccine.

The chain recombines TRBV5-6 with TRBJ1-4; D gene unclear. Germline CDR1 is SGHDT and CDR2 is YYEEEE. Trimming pared 5 bases from V and 8 bases from J, leaving 16 bases between. The CDR3 consists of 14 residues. CDR3 sequence: CASSQSGRREKLFF. CDR3 coding DNA: TGTGCCAGCAGTCAAAGCGGCCGGAGAGAAAAACTGTTTTTT.

The CDR3 DNA reads as TGTGCCAGCAGCTTAGTTCAGACTAGCGGGAGGGCCTCGGCCGGGGAGCTGTTTTTT. Amino acids: CASSLVQTSGRASAGELFF. This rearrangement joins TRBV7-8 to TRBJ2-2; 14 nucleotides line up with TRBD2. CDR1 is SGHVS, CDR2 FQNEAQ, per germline. V trimming: 1 base; J trimming: 6 bases; junction bases outside the gene matches: 10. This CDR3 region has 19 residues. The full variable domain, in which reference TRBV7-8 and TRBJ2-2 provide the parts outside the CDR3, is GAGVSQSPRYKVAKRGQDVALRCDPISGHVSLFWYQQALGQGPEFLTYFQNEAQLDKSGLPSDRFFAERPEGSVSTLKIQRTQQEDSAVYLCASSLVQTSGRASAGELFFGEGSRLTVL.

V and J are TRBV27 and TRBJ1-6, with 9 bases matching TRBD1. Germline lookup yields CDR1 MNHEY and CDR2 SMNVEV (reference sequence). The J segment lost 7 bases and the V segment lost 6 bases, leaving 7 bases of the junction unmatched. The CDR3 runs to 15 residues. This chain's CDR3 is CASRGTGLPNSPLHF. CDR3 bases: TGTGCCAGCAGGGGGACAGGGTTACCAAATTCACCCCTCCACTTT.

The chain links TRBV18 to TRBJ2-5; unclear D gene. Looked up from germline, CDR1 is KGHSH and CDR2 is LQKENI. CDR3 length equals 13 residues. V lost 3 bases, J lost 0 bases, and 5 bases lay in between. The CDR3 nucleotides read TGTGCCAGCTCACCGATTTACCAAGAGACCCAGTACTTC. It encodes CASSPIYQETQYF.

The CDR3 spells CASSLSQGGAMNTQYF. DNA of the CDR3: TGTGCCAGCAGTTTATCACAGGGAGGGGCGATGAATACGCAGTATTTT. V gene TRBV27 combines with J gene TRBJ2-3; D is possibly TRBD2 (7 bases). Germline assignment: CDR1 MNHEY and CDR2 SMNVEV (reference sequence). V lost 0 bases and J 7 bases, leaving 17 bases between the germline ends. The CDR3 length is 16 residues.

The CDR3 protein is CASTNRPQDRGFYEQYF. CDR3 DNA sequence: TGCGCCAGCACGAACCGCCCACAGGACAGGGGTTTCTACGAGCAGTACTTC. V gene TRBV5-1 combines with J gene TRBJ2-7; 9 bases align to TRBD1. Germline V lookup: CDR1 SGHRS, CDR2 YFSETQ. Losses at the gene ends were 6 bases for V and 3 bases for J; bases not matched to a gene: 16. This CDR3 has 17 residues. Looking up the rest from reference TRBV5-1 and TRBJ2-7 gives the full variable domain: KAGVTQTPRYLIKTRGQQVTLSCSPISGHRSVSWYQQTPGQGLQFLFEYFSETQRNKGNFPGRFSGRQFSNSRSEMNVSTLELGDSALYLCASTNRPQDRGFYEQYFGPGTRLTVT.

As DNA, the CDR3 is TGTGCCAGCAGCTTAAGGGTGGCCGCACAAGAGACCCAGTACTTC. It yields the protein CASSLRVAAQETQYF. The chain employs TRBV7-2 and TRBJ2-5, with D hard to call. The germline V gene encodes CDR1 SGHTA and CDR2 FQGNSA. Trimming left V 2 bases short and J 2 bases short, with 12 bases between. This CDR3 is built from 15 residues.

The chain recombines TRBV5-6 with TRBJ1-5; D is undetermined. The CDR3 covers 16 residues. V lost 0 bases to trimming and J lost 1 base, with 11 bases between them. In germline, CDR1 is SGHDT, CDR2 YYEEEE. This CDR3 is CASSLGVFKSNQPQHF. CDR3 coding DNA: TGTGCCAGCAGCTTGGGGGTTTTTAAGAGCAATCAGCCCCAGCATTTT.

The rearrangement uses TRBV12-3 or TRBV12-4 and TRBJ1-1; D unresolved. Trimming pared 3 bases from V and 8 bases from J, leaving 7 bases between. This CDR3 region has 11 residues. CDR3 DNA: TGTGCCAGCAGTTTTCGAGCCGAAGCTTTCTTT. Amino acid sequence: CASSFRAEAFF.

This clone was detected only once. The rearrangement joins TRBV14 to TRBJ2-3; TRBD2 aligns across 7 bases. CDR1 is SGHDN, CDR2 FVKESK, per germline. There are 16 residues in the CDR3. V was pared by 2 bases and J by 0 bases, with 5 bases of the junction left unmatched. The CDR3 coding sequence is TGTGCCAGCAGCCAACGGTATAGCGGGAGCACAGATACGCAGTATTTT. Protein product: CASSQRYSGSTDTQYF.

This clone was recorded once. DNA for the CDR3: TGTGCCAGCAGCCAAACAGGTTCCCCACAGCCCCAGCATTTT. This sequence encodes CASSQTGSPQPQHF. The V call is TRBV7-8, the J call TRBJ1-5, with D possibly being TRBD1 (5 bases). V lost 5 bases, J lost 7 bases, and 15 bases lay in between. Germline CDR1 is SGHVS and CDR2 is FQNEAQ. The CDR3 totals 14 residues.

The rearrangement links TRBV6-4 to TRBJ1-6; unclear D gene. Trimming took off 6 bases at V and 10 bases at J, with 13 bases between the two ends. The CDR3 is 13 residues long. Germline loops: CDR1 MRHNA, CDR2 SNTAGT. CDR3 nucleotides: TGTGCCAGCAGCGTCGGGGTAGCCTCACCCCTCCACTTT. This sequence encodes CASSVGVASPLHF.

The V and J genes are TRBV19 and TRBJ1-5; 9 nucleotides align to TRBD1. The trim removed 10 bases at V and 5 bases at J, leaving 12 bases unmatched. The germline CDR1 and CDR2 sequences are LNHDA and SQIVND (reference sequence). This CDR3 spans 15 amino acids. CDR3 protein: CATGDLGQGYQPQHF. The CDR3, as DNA: TGTGCCACCGGTGACCTGGGACAGGGCTATCAGCCCCAGCATTTT.

The genes are TRBV6-5 and TRBJ2-3; TRBD2 aligns across 13 bases. Germline V lookup: CDR1 MNHEY, CDR2 SVGAGI. The CDR3 is made up of 14 amino acids. Trimming removed 10 bases from V and 4 bases from J; junction bases left unmatched: 5. CDR3: CAIRLAGGADTQYF. CDR3 bases: TGTGCCATCAGACTAGCGGGGGGAGCAGATACGCAGTATTTT.

V is TRBV5-1 and J is TRBJ2-3; D ambiguous. This CDR3 is built from 12 residues. The germline V and J ends were trimmed by 3 bases and 10 bases, with 12 bases remaining between them. CDR1 and CDR2 (germline): SGHRS, YFSETQ. The CDR3 is CASSSVPGAQYF. CDR3 coding DNA: TGCGCCAGCAGCTCCGTCCCTGGGGCGCAGTATTTT.

The rearrangement uses TRBV27 and TRBJ2-7; 11 bases align to TRBD1. CDR3 length equals 15 residues. V gave up 6 bases and J gave up 6 bases; unmatched junction bases: 10. The germline CDR1 and CDR2 sequences are MNHEY and SMNVEV (reference sequence). The CDR3 protein is CASRHPGQGVSEQYF. The CDR3 coding sequence is TGTGCCAGCAGACATCCGGGACAGGGGGTAAGCGAGCAGTACTTC.

The chain carries TRBV27 and TRBJ1-6; weak D call: TRBD1 (5 bases). This CDR3 spans 18 amino acids. Germline CDR1 MNHEY, CDR2 SMNVEV (reference sequence). Trimming removed 3 bases at V and 0 bases at J, with 15 bases between. The CDR3 protein is CASSLRGTLSSYNSPLHF. CDR3 in DNA: TGTGCCAGCAGTTTGCGGGGGACCCTGAGCTCCTATAATTCACCCCTCCACTTT.

The CDR3 here is CASSEEFRYNQPQHF. The CDR3 bases are TGTGCCAGCAGTGAAGAGTTCAGATACAATCAGCCCCAGCATTTT. The chain combines TRBV6-1 with TRBJ1-5; D is unclear. The CDR3 loop spans 15 amino acids. V was trimmed by 1 base and J by 3 bases, leaving 10 bases between them. The germline V gene has CDR1 MNHNS and CDR2 SASEGT.

The chain employs TRBV3-1 (or the pseudogene TRBV3-2) and TRBJ1-6; no firm D call. This CDR3 is built from 14 residues. Trimming pared 1 base from V and 11 bases from J, leaving 12 bases between. CDR1 LGHDT and CDR2 YNNKEL come from the germline V gene (reference sequence). Here the CDR3 reads CASSQGWNTTPLHF. Here the CDR3 DNA reads TGTGCCAGCAGCCAAGGATGGAACACTACACCCCTCCACTTT.

The chain employs TRBV3-1 (or the pseudogene TRBV3-2) and TRBJ2-1; maybe TRBD1 (5 bases). CDR3 size: 16 residues. CDR1 and CDR2 from the germline V gene are LGHDT and YNNKEL (reference sequence). Trimming removed 2 bases from V and 0 bases from J, with 11 bases in between. CDR3 amino acids: CASSQTRTSSYNEQFF. The CDR3 nucleotides are TGTGCCAGCAGCCAAACGCGGACAAGCTCCTACAATGAGCAGTTCTTC.